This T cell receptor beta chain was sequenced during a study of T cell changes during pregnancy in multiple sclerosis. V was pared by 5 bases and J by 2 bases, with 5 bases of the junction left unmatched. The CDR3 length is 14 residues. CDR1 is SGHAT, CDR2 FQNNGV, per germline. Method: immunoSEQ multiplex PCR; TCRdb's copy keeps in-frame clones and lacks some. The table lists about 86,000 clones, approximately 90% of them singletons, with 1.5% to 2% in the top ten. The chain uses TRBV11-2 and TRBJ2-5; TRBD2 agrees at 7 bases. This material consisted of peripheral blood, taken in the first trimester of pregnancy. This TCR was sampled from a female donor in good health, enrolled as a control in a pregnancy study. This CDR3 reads CASSHGGIQETQYF. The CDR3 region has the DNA TGTGCCAGCAGCCACGGGGGGATACAAGAGACCCAGTACTTC. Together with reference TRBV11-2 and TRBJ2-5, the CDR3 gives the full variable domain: EAGVAQSPRYKIIEKRQSVAFWCNPISGHATLYWYQQILGQGPKLLIQFQNNGVVDDSQLPKDRFSAERLKGVDSTLKIQPAKLEDSAVYLCASSHGGIQETQYFGPGTRLLVL.